The clone carrying this T cell receptor (beta chain) was seen more than once but under ten times. This record comes from a study of blood T cell repertoires in COVID-19. About the study: The United States, Italy and Spain were the sources of the acute and convalescent COVID-19 samples. The cDNA or gDNA used as material had been derived from T cells, B-cell-depleted T cells, or PBMCs.

Authors' data handling: From reference gene primer amplification, estimates of nucleated cell counts were derived. Clones were read by immunoSEQ multiplex PCR, and TCRdb kept only the in-frame ones, dropping some. V, J and clone size are those of that table, while D and trimming were read from the DNA. The table lists 300,000 to 400,000 clones, about 88% of them singletons. Germline V gene data show CDR1 as MNHEY and CDR2 as SVGAGI. Trimming took off 7 bases at V and 3 bases at J, with 13 bases between the two ends. The CDR3 is 14 amino acids. Patients in Seattle were enrolled during active infection, then followed longitudinally.

The sequence was collected from a woman aged 70-85 years with COVID-19, enrolled during active disease. The source material was peripheral blood. V usage is TRBV6-5 and J usage is TRBJ1-5; a weak D match, TRBD1 (5 bases). The CDR3 loop reads CASTSGLDNQPQHF. CDR3 coding DNA: TGTGCCAGCACCTCGGGACTGGACAATCAGCCCCAGCATTTT.